This T cell receptor beta chain was recorded in a study of blood T cell repertoires in COVID-19. Study at large: Donors in the United States, Italy and Spain gave samples during acute or convalescent COVID-19. Sources were T cells, B-cell-depleted T cells, or PBMCs; the material itself was cDNA or gDNA.

Original methodology: Amplification of reference gene primers provided the estimated nucleated cell counts. Produced via immunoSEQ multiplex PCR; TCRdb's table is partial and in-frame only. V, J and clone size are taken as reported in that table, and D and trimming were inferred from the DNA itself. The sample records about 270,000 clones, approximately 86% being singletons. The source of this sequence is a woman aged 55-75 years who had recovered from COVID-19. The sequenced material came from peripheral blood.

The CDR3 DNA follows: TGTGCCAGCAGTTACGGCGGTTCCTACACCTTC. Amino acids: CASSYGGSYTF. The V call is TRBV6-5, the J call TRBJ1-2, with no clear D. In germline, CDR1 is MNHEY, CDR2 SVGAGI. V dropped 2 bases and J dropped 10 bases, with 8 bases sitting between them. The CDR3 contains 11 residues.